This TCR beta chain was documented in a study of blood T cell repertoires in COVID-19 (dated by TCRdb to the early 2020s). Turning to the overall study: Samples covering the acute and convalescent phases of COVID-19 were provided by collaborators in the United States, Italy and Spain. The prospective study material was composed of cDNA or gDNA derived from T cells, B-cell-depleted T cells, or PBMCs. Deeply sampled blood TCRbeta repertoires from subjects exposed to, actively infected with, or recovered from COVID-19 were included in the dataset. The repertoires were released in a freely available public database meant as a resource for research on the immune response to SARS-CoV-2. Samples were obtained from the ongoing ImmuneRACE study (first 160 participants) and from 1,254 subjects provided by 6 global collaborators. A de-identified subject ID, COVID-19 status, age in years and sex were almost always included in the sample metadata. Where HLA class I and class II types were available, the types were taken from metadata supplied by the sample provider, not from assay-based typing. What the work shows at the level of the full study, not this receptor alone: How much clinical and demographic metadata was included differed by source and by participant, and the metadata was provided uncurated.

In the prospective study, participants were roughly 18 to 95 years old, resided in 25 or so geographic areas of the United States, and were enrolled through a virtual design. To assign participants to cohorts, the prospective study relied on clinical history that participants themselves reported in a screening survey and a study questionnaire. Recovered participants in ImmuneRACE Cohort 3 were defined as having two consecutive negative NP/OP PCR tests, clearance from a healthcare professional, or resolution of symptoms. In the prospective study, whole blood, serum and a nasopharyngeal or oropharyngeal swab were collected from each participant by mobile phlebotomists. Participants in the prospective study had the option to provide additional blood draws and questionnaires over a roughly 2-month period. Blood samples from the prospective study were shipped frozen or at room temperature prior to DNA extraction.

Compared with germline, V lacks 5 bases and J lacks 10 bases; bases without a gene match: 13. The CDR3 contains 15 residues, cysteine and phenylalanine counted. CDR3 DNA is the only sequence kept; it has 45 bases, read in frame from the first base. From a lookup of the germline V gene, CDR1 and CDR2 are SGHTA and FQGNSA. In its sample, this clone was seen a few times. The antigen this receptor binds is unknown. Per-base quality was not reported, and no clone a single base away is much larger than it. The immunoSEQ Assay, a bias-controlled multiplex PCR, was used to amplify TCRbeta CDR3 regions from genomic DNA. Under the source paper's analysis protocol: Within the assay, amplification of reference gene primers was used to estimate how many nucleated cells each sample contained. To quantify the absolute abundance of each unique TCRbeta CDR3 rearrangement, sequence reads were collapsed and filtered. For each sample, productive Simpson clonality was calculated as the square root of Simpson's diversity index across productive rearrangements. Held by TCRdb, this immuneACCESS table contains in-frame sequences only and omits some clones. Under half of the omission traces to an unresolved V gene where checked; the cause of the rest is unknown. That table gives V, J and clone size, and the DNA gave D and trimming. Counted in this sample were about 20,000 clones; approximately 88% of them appeared once. The ten largest clonotypes hold around 5% of the sample.

The sequence joins TRBV7-2 to TRBJ1-4; TRBD1 lines up with 7 middle nucleotides. Specimen: PBMCs or T cells enriched from blood (not recorded which). This receptor was obtained from a woman aged 30 to 39 who had recovered from COVID-19. The CDR3 amino acid sequence is: CASSATTGVAGKLFF. The nucleotide sequence is TGTGCCAGCAGCGCAACTACAGGGGTCGCGGGAAAACTGTTTTTT.